This TCR beta chain was documented in a study of blood T cell repertoires in COVID-19. Sequenced by immunoSEQ multiplex PCR; TCRdb stores in-frame clones only, minus some. The data contain about 13,000 clones, approximately 90% of them singletons. V lost 3 bases, J lost 4 bases, and 6 bases stayed unmatched. The CDR3 contains 16 residues. The germline V gene encodes CDR1 GTSNPN and CDR2 SVGIG (reference sequence). Sequencing was carried out using peripheral blood. The sequence derives from a human donor in a cohort sampled during active COVID-19. This chain links TRBV30 with TRBJ2-1; 13 bases agree with TRBD2. The CDR3 region is CAWSVRTSGGYNEQFF. The CDR3 coding sequence is TGTGCCTGGAGCGTACGGACTAGCGGGGGATACAATGAGCAGTTCTTC.